This record concerns one T cell receptor beta chain sequence. Its matching antigen is unknown. CDR3 length: 10 amino acids. The germline V gene encodes CDR1 SNHLY and CDR2 FYNNEI. The V and J ends lost 3 bases and 7 bases respectively, with 3 bases between them. The entry originates in a study of CD8+ T cells in alopecia areata. Noted treatment: oral pan-JAK inhibitor, 5-10 mg twice daily. Cell sorting on a FACSAria was used to separate CD4+ and CD8+ T cells from the PBMCs. The study's findings and limits: Higher clonality was seen in lesional scalp than in normal scalp, especially in alopecia totalis/universalis. A single nonresponder leaves the baseline CD8+ expansion link to response uncertain. Scalp and blood samples kept many expanded lesional clones throughout tofacitinib.

RNA extraction was followed by reverse transcription into cDNA, which acted as the sequencing template. Some clones are missing from TCRdb's copy, which holds only in-frame ones; the method was immunoSEQ multiplex PCR. The sample records about 300,000 clones, roughly 50% being singletons. Material: CD4+ T cells sorted from blood, obtained at week 24, from a patient treated with tofacitinib. The chain is built from TRBV2 and TRBJ1-2; D gene unclear. The sequence derives from a human donor with alopecia areata. This CDR3 reads CASSDPGYTF. DNA of the CDR3: TGTGCCAGCAGTGACCCTGGCTACACCTTC.